This T cell receptor beta chain was observed in a study of T cells in Graves' hyperthyroidism and ophthalmopathy. Study-level findings and limits: Also found in blood were most expanded thyroid clonotypes above 0.001.

Turning to this clonotype: Its antigen remains unknown.

The CDR3 has 13 amino acids. V was shortened by 10 bases and J by 1 base, with 14 bases between the two germline ends. The V gene's germline CDR1 is SNHLY and CDR2 FYNNEI. What was amplified from RNA transcripts were TCR beta CDR3 regions. An initial round of RT-PCR targeting the TCR CDR3 relied on the HTBI primer set. MiXCR, run by TCRdb on the multiplex PCR reads, gives a single entry per CDR3 protein. The sample lists hundreds of thousands of distinct CDR3 sequences; about 17% were seen once. Sequencing was done on a sample of blood. This sequence joins TRBV2 and TRBJ2-7; no reliable D call. The receptor was isolated from a woman aged 50 to 60 with Graves' hyperthyroidism that later progressed to Graves' ophthalmopathy. CDR3 sequence (DNA): TGTGCCACCATGTTCTACAGTTCCTACGAGCAGTACTTC. Its translation is CATMFYSSYEQYF.